The TCR beta chain described here comes from a study of molecular identifiers for immune sequencing clone quantification. TCRdb processed the PCR reads anew with MiXCR; each CDR3 protein has one entry. This table holds under 800,000 distinct CDR3 sequences, roughly 27% found once. Germline lookup yields CDR1 MGHRA and CDR2 YSYEKL. This CDR3 spans 15 amino acids. V was clipped by 0 bases and J by 4 bases, with 13 bases between them. The study, taken as a whole, reports: Detection of one spiked Jurkat cell's TCR RNA reportedly worked in about a million naive cells.

This clonotype was seen many times. The target antigen is unknown. Sequences were obtained from naive CD8+ T cells from blood, with Jurkat cell RNA spiked in. Subset meaning: FACS-sorted CD8+CD4-CCR7+CD45RA+ naive T cells. The J gene is TRBJ2-7, the V gene TRBV4-1, with D unresolved. This TCR was recovered from a human donor in good health. Some libraries in this study had Jurkat cell RNA spiked in. The CDR3 reads CASSQDPASGYEQYF. The CDR3 region has the DNA TGCGCCAGCAGCCAAGATCCAGCTAGTGGGTACGAGCAGTACTTC.